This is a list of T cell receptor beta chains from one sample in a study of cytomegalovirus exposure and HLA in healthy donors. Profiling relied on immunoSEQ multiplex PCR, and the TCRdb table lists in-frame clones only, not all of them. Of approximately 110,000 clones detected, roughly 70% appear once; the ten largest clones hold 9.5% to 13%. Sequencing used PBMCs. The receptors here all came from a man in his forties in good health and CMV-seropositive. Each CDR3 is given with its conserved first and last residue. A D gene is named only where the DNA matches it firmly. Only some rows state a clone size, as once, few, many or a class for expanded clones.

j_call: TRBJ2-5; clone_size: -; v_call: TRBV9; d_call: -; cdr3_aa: CASSERGGLGETQYF; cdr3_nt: TGTGCCAGCAGCGAACGTGGGGGGTTGGGAGAGACCCAGTACTTC
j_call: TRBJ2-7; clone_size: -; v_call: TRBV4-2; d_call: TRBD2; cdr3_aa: CASSQDPADRGTSGPRAEQYF; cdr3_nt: TGTGCCAGCAGCCAAGATCCCGCAGACAGGGGGACTAGCGGGCCTCGGGCGGAGCAGTACTTC
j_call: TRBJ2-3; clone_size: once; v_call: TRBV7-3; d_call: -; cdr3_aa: CASSSPLEGGTDTQYF; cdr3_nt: TGTGCCAGCAGCTCCCCTTTAGAGGGAGGCACAGATACGCAGTATTTT
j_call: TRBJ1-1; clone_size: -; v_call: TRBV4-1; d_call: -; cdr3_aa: CASSQRQINTEAFF; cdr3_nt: TGCGCCAGCAGCCAACGACAGATAAACACTGAAGCTTTCTTT
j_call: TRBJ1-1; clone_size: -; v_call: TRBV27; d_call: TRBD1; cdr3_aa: CASSFWGQGNTEAFF; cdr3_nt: TGTGCCAGCAGTTTTTGGGGACAGGGAAACACTGAAGCTTTCTTT
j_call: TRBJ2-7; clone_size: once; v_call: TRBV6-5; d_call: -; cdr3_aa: CASSYSGQGSYEQYF; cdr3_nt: TGTGCCAGCAGTTACTCGGGGCAGGGGAGCTACGAGCAGTACTTC
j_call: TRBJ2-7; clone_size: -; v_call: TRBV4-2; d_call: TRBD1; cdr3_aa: CASSRGGSSYEQYF; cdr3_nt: TGTGCCAGCAGCCGAGGGGGCTCGTCCTACGAGCAGTACTTC
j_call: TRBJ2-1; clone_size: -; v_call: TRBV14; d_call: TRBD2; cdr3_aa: CASSQGLAVYNEQFF; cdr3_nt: TGTGCCAGCAGCCAAGGACTAGCGGTCTACAATGAGCAGTTCTTC
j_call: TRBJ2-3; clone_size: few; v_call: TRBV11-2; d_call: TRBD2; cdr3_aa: CASRGGGSSGFLTDTQYF; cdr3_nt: TGTGCCAGCAGGGGGGGTGGGTCTAGCGGGTTCCTCACAGATACGCAGTATTTT
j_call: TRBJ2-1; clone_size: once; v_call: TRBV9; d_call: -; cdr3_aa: CASSVGGPYNEQFF; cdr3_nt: TGTGCCAGCAGCGTAGGCGGCCCCTACAATGAGCAGTTCTTC
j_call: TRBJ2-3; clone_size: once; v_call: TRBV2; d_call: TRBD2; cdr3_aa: CASSASGRGFGDTQYF; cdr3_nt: TGTGCCAGCAGTGCTAGCGGGAGGGGATTTGGGGATACGCAGTATTTT
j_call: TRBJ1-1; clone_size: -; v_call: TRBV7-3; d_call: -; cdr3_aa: CASSLTGGGTEAFF; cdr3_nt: TGTGCCAGCAGCTTAACTGGCGGGGGCACTGAAGCTTTCTTT
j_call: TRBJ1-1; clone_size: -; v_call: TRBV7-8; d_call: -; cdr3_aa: CASSAQGGWGEAFF; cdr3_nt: TGTGCCAGCAGCGCCCAGGGAGGGTGGGGTGAAGCTTTCTTT
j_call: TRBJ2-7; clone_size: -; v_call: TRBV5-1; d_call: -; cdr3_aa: CASSFGGAEQYF; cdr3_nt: TGCGCCAGCAGCTTCGGAGGAGCCGAGCAGTACTTC
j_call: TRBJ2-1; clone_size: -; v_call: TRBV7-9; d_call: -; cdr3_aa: CASSLGRNEQFF; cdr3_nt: TGTGCCAGCAGCTTAGGGCGGAATGAGCAGTTCTTC
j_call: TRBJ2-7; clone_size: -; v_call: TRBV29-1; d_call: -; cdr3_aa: CSADEQYF; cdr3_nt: TGCAGCGCGGACGAGCAGTACTTC
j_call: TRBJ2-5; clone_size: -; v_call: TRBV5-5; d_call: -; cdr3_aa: CASSFTSGVGETQYF; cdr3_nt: TGTGCCAGCAGCTTTACTTCCGGGGTAGGAGAGACCCAGTACTTC
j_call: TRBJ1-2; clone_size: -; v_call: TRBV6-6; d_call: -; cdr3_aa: CASSYLARNGYTF; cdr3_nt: TGTGCCAGCAGTTACCTGGCACGTAATGGCTACACCTTC
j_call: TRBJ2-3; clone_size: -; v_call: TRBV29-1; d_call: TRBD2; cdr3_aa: CSAGTSGSTDTQYF; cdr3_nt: TGCAGCGCCGGGACTAGCGGAAGCACAGATACGCAGTATTTT
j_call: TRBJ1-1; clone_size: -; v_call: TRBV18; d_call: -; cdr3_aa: CASSPGPDVAEAFF; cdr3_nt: TGTGCCAGCTCCCCGGGTCCCGACGTGGCTGAAGCTTTCTTT
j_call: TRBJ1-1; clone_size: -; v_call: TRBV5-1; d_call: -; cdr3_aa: CASSYGWGLATEAFF; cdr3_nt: TGCGCCAGCAGTTATGGATGGGGCTTGGCCACTGAAGCTTTCTTT
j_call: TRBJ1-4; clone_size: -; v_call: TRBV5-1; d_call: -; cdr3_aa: CASSSLGGEGEKLFF; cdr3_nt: TGCGCCAGCAGCTCCCTTGGAGGGGAGGGTGAAAAACTGTTTTTT
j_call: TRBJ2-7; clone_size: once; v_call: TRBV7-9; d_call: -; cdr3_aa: CASSQGGGIGEQYF; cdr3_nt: TGTGCCAGCAGCCAAGGCGGAGGGATAGGCGAGCAGTACTTC
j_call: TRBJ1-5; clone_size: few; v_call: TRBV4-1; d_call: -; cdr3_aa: CASSQARDQPQHF; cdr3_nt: TGCGCCAGCAGCCAAGCGAGGGATCAGCCCCAGCATTTT
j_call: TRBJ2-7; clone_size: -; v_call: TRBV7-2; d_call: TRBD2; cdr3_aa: CASSSAGGTHEQYF; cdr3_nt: TGTGCCAGCTCATCAGCGGGAGGGACCCACGAGCAGTACTTC
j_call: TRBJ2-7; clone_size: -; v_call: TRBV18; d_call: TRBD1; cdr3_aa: CASSPRDRDEQYF; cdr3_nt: TGTGCCAGCTCACCTCGGGACAGGGACGAGCAGTACTTC
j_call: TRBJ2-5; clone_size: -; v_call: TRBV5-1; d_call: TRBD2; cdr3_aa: CASSSWGGERETQYF; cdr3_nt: TGCGCCAGCAGCTCCTGGGGGGGGGAGCGGGAGACCCAGTACTTC